These 20 T cell receptor beta chains were all obtained from the same sample, sequenced in a study of T-cell reconstitution after alpha-beta-depleted transplantation in children. The library targeted TCRbeta and was prepared with unique molecular identifiers. Via MiXCR, TCRdb re-called the PCR reads, giving one row per CDR3 protein. Found here are about 270,000 distinct CDR3 sequences, approximately 9.8% of them singletons; the top ten hold 10%. The sequenced sample was PBMCs from the stem cell graft donor, obtained from the stem cell graft. Receptor source: a human donor who donated a stem cell graft to a child with SCID.

This chain joins TRBV6-1 and TRBJ2-3, with 8 positions matching TRBD2. The V gene's germline CDR1 is MNHNS and CDR2 SASEGT. This CDR3 is built from 15 residues. V lost 4 bases to trimming and J lost 3 bases; unmatched junction nucleotides: 6. The CDR3: CASSGSGGETDTQYF. As DNA, the CDR3 is TGTGCCAGCAGTGGCAGCGGGGGTGAAACAGATACGCAGTATTTT.

The chain uses TRBV6-5 and TRBJ1-1; possible D gene TRBD1, 5 bases. The germline V and J ends were trimmed by 0 bases and 4 bases, with 9 bases remaining between them. CDR1 is MNHEY, CDR2 SVGAGI, per germline. This CDR3 is built from 14 residues. The CDR3 loop is CASSYSMGGTEAFF. Written as DNA, the CDR3 is TGTGCCAGCAGTTACTCGATGGGGGGCACTGAAGCTTTCTTT.

This clonotype was observed a handful of times. This chain joins TRBV15 and TRBJ2-2, with 7 bases lining up with TRBD1. This CDR3 is 16 amino acids long. Trimming removed 11 bases from V and 0 bases from J; junction bases left unmatched: 12. Germline lookup yields CDR1 LNHNV and CDR2 YYDKDF (reference sequence). This chain's CDR3 is CAASARTGANTGELFF. CDR3 coding DNA: TGTGCCGCCTCCGCCCGGACAGGTGCGAACACCGGGGAGCTGTTTTTT.

The chain carries TRBV7-2 and TRBJ1-4; D ambiguous. Deletions cut 2 bases from V and 5 bases from J, with 12 bases between. The CDR3 spans 15 residues. The germline gives CDR1 SGHTA, CDR2 FQGNSA. The CDR3 loop is CASSLSHSENEKLFF. In DNA form, the CDR3 reads TGTGCCAGCAGCTTATCTCACAGTGAAAATGAAAAACTGTTTTTT.

This clonotype was picked up many times. The J gene is TRBJ2-7, the V gene TRBV7-2, with D possibly matching TRBD1 (5 bases). The CDR3 extends over 15 amino acids. Germline CDR1 is SGHTA and CDR2 is FQGNSA. V was pared by 1 base and J by 3 bases, with 13 bases between. This CDR3 is CASSLVTGGNYEQYF. Written as DNA, the CDR3 is TGTGCCAGCAGCTTAGTTACAGGTGGAAACTACGAGCAGTACTTC.

This clonotype was seen a few times. The genes are TRBV7-8 and TRBJ2-2; the match to TRBD2 covers 11 bases. Germline V gives CDR1 SGHVS, CDR2 FQNEAQ. J gave up 4 bases and V 3 bases, and 7 bases lay outside the gene matches. The CDR3 loop spans 17 amino acids. CDR3 nucleotides: TGTGCCAGCAGCTTTTTAGCGGGGGGGCCGGGCACCGGGGAGCTGTTTTTT. Encoded protein: CASSFLAGGPGTGELFF. The full variable domain, rest sourced from reference TRBV7-8 and TRBJ2-2, is GAGVSQSPRYKVAKRGQDVALRCDPISGHVSLFWYQQALGQGPEFLTYFQNEAQLDKSGLPSDRFFAERPEGSVSTLKIQRTQQEDSAVYLCASSFLAGGPGTGELFFGEGSRLTVL.

The chain is built from TRBV12-3 or TRBV12-4 and TRBJ2-5; TRBD1 matches 9 bases. Trimming removed 6 bases from V and 3 bases from J; junction bases left unmatched: 5. CDR3 length: 14 residues. CDR3 sequence reads: CASSRQGGKETQYF. Written as DNA, the CDR3 is TGTGCCAGCAGCCGACAGGGGGGGAAAGAGACCCAGTACTTC.

The V and J genes are TRBV6-6 and TRBJ1-6; maybe TRBD1 (5 bases). Germline lookup yields CDR1 MNHNY and CDR2 SVGAGI (reference sequence). CDR3 size: 11 residues. V shed 6 bases and J shed 18 bases, with 15 bases lying between them. The CDR3 spells CASSLGVRGHF. The DNA of the CDR3 is TGTGCCAGCAGCCTGGGGGTGAGGGGCCACTTT.

The rearrangement joins TRBV29-1 to TRBJ1-1; D is unresolved. This CDR3 comprises 9 residues. V shed 2 bases and J shed 11 bases, with 6 bases lying between them. Germline CDR1 is SQVTM and CDR2 is ANQGSEA. The DNA of the CDR3 is TGCAGCGTTGAAAGCGGTGCTTTCTTT. This gives the protein CSVESGAFF.

The chain has TRBV29-1 and TRBJ1-1; D is possibly TRBD1 (6 bases). The CDR3 is 14 residues long. Germline V gene data show CDR1 as SQVTM and CDR2 as ANQGSEA. The germline V and J ends were trimmed by 4 bases and 0 bases, with 12 bases remaining between them. The DNA of the CDR3 is TGCAGCGTTGTAGGGGGATTCATGAACACTGAAGCTTTCTTT. It encodes CSVVGGFMNTEAFF.

This chain links TRBV11-1 with TRBJ2-2, with D unresolved. The germline gives CDR1 SGHAT, CDR2 FQDESV (reference sequence). CDR3 length: 17 amino acids. Trimming took off 0 bases at V and 2 bases at J, with 13 bases between the two ends. The CDR3 DNA sequence: TGTGCCAGCAGCTTAGCGTCGAGTCAGTTAAACACCGGGGAGCTGTTTTTT. Amino acids: CASSLASSQLNTGELFF.

In DNA form, the CDR3 reads TGTGCCAGCAGTTACACCGGACAGAGCTCCTACGAGCAGTACTTC. Translating it yields CASSYTGQSSYEQYF. The chain links TRBV6-5 to TRBJ2-7, with D possibly TRBD1 on 6 matching bases. The V gene's germline CDR1 is MNHEY and CDR2 SVGAGI. The CDR3 has 15 residues. The V end lost 2 bases, the J end lost 0 bases, and 11 bases lay between the germline ends.

The chain links TRBV5-1 to TRBJ2-3, with 15 bases fitting TRBD2. V lost 4 bases to trimming and J lost 1 base; unmatched junction nucleotides: 10. Germline CDR1 SGHRS, CDR2 YFSETQ. The CDR3 covers 19 residues. The CDR3 sequence: CASSLRTSGGVRGTDTQYF. DNA for the CDR3: TGCGCCAGCAGCCTCCGGACTAGCGGGGGGGTTCGAGGCACAGATACGCAGTATTTT.

This clonotype was observed a single time. This chain links TRBV7-2 with TRBJ1-1; perhaps TRBD1 as D (6 bases). The CDR3 runs to 17 residues. Trimming removed 5 bases from V and 1 base from J, with 20 bases in between. Germline V gene sequence: CDR1 SGHTA, CDR2 FQGNSA. The CDR3 bases are TGTGCCAGCAGCCCCCGACAGGCATTGATTAAGAACACTGAAGCTTTCTTT. It encodes CASSPRQALIKNTEAFF. The variable domain in full, completed from reference TRBV7-2 and TRBJ1-1, reads GAGVSQSPSNKVTEKGKDVELRCDPISGHTALYWYRQSLGQGLEFLIYFQGNSAPDKSGLPSDRFSAERTGGSVSTLTIQRTQQEDSAVYLCASSPRQALIKNTEAFFGQGTRLTVV.

This sequence joins TRBV27 and TRBJ2-1; 9 bases are shared with TRBD1. CDR3 length: 15 residues. Germline CDR1 reads MNHEY; CDR2 reads SMNVEV (reference sequence). V shed 6 bases, J shed 6 bases, and the junction held 9 bases outside the gene matches. CDR3 nucleotides: TGTGCCAGCAGACAATCCGGGACAGGGCTCAATGAGCAGTTCTTC. Translation: CASRQSGTGLNEQFF.

The chain carries TRBV28 and TRBJ2-3; perhaps TRBD1 as D (6 bases). Germline assignment: CDR1 MDHEN and CDR2 SYDVKM. CDR3 length: 11 amino acids. Trimming shortened V by 6 bases and J by 10 bases, and 11 bases separated the two germline ends. CDR3 in amino acids: CASSLDSPQYF. In DNA form, the CDR3 reads TGTGCCAGCAGCCTGGACAGCCCGCAGTATTTT.

CDR3 sequence (DNA): TGCGCCAGCAGTCATAACCGGGCGGCCGGGAACACTGAAGCTTTCTTT. Translated: CASSHNRAAGNTEAFF. The rearrangement links TRBV5-1 to TRBJ1-1, with D uncertain. CDR3 length: 16 residues. CDR1 and CDR2 (germline): SGHRS, YFSETQ. Trimming took 5 bases from V and 1 from J, leaving 18 bases between them.

The rearrangement joins TRBV11-3 to TRBJ2-7; 14 bases are shared with TRBD2. This CDR3 contains 17 residues. The V gene end was trimmed by 5 bases and the J gene end by 0 bases; junction bases not matched to a gene: 6. From germline, CDR1 is SGHNT and CDR2 YENEEA. In nucleotides, the CDR3 is TGTGCCAGCAGCCCAGGGACTAGCGGGGGCCTCTCCTACGAGCAGTACTTC. This encodes CASSPGTSGGLSYEQYF.

This clonotype has a handful of counts. V gene TRBV5-1 combines with J gene TRBJ2-1; D may be TRBD1 (7 bases). There are 18 residues in the CDR3. The germline CDR1 and CDR2 sequences are SGHRS and YFSETQ. Trimming stripped 6 bases from V and 3 bases from J, with 25 bases between. The DNA for the CDR3 is TGCGCCAGCACACGAGGAGGGACAGATTATTTCATCTACAATGAGCAGTTCTTC. Translation: CASTRGGTDYFIYNEQFF. The complete variable domain, with remaining parts taken from reference TRBV5-1 and TRBJ2-1, reads KAGVTQTPRYLIKTRGQQVTLSCSPISGHRSVSWYQQTPGQGLQFLFEYFSETQRNKGNFPGRFSGRQFSNSRSEMNVSTLELGDSALYLCASTRGGTDYFIYNEQFFGPGTRLTVL.

The rearrangement uses TRBV4-1 and TRBJ1-6, with D unclear. In germline, CDR1 is MGHRA, CDR2 YSYEKL. The CDR3 is 14 residues long. Trimming took 4 bases from V and 4 from J, leaving 8 bases between them. Written as DNA, the CDR3 is TGCGCCAGCAGCCCCCTCGGTTATAATTCACCCCTCCACTTT. This sequence encodes CASSPLGYNSPLHF.